These T cell receptor beta chains were read from a single sample in a study of regulatory T cells in long-lasting Graves disease. MiXCR was run by TCRdb on the multiplex PCR reads, yielding one entry per CDR3 protein. This sample has about 310,000 distinct CDR3 sequences, with 20% to 25% found just once. Sequencing was performed on peripheral blood mononuclear cells (PBMCs), taken when the disease was refractory, from a patient treated with antithyroid drugs. The receptor source for this set is a female donor with Graves disease. Both conserved end residues are part of each CDR3. D genes are given only for firm matches. The listing skips clone size in some rows; elsewhere it reads once, few, many or a size class.

V gene	J gene	clone size	D gene	CDR3 protein	CDR3 DNA
TRBV2	TRBJ1-5	many	TRBD1	CASSGGGLGNQPQHF	TGTGCCAGCAGTGGAGGGGGCTTGGGCAATCAGCCCCAGCATTTT
TRBV5-1	TRBJ2-1	few	TRBD2	CASSLLGGPNEQFF	TGCGCCAGCAGCTTGTTGGGAGGGCCTAATGAGCAGTTCTTC
TRBV20-1	TRBJ2-7	.	.	CGATMGGLGDEQYF	TGCGGTGCTACGATGGGGGGGCTTGGCGACGAGCAGTACTTC
TRBV6-1	TRBJ1-5	.	TRBD1	CASSEGTGGVQPQHF	TGTGCCAGCAGTGAAGGGACAGGGGGCGTGCAGCCCCAGCATTTT
TRBV19	TRBJ2-7	.	.	CASSIGSLSNSYEQYF	TGTGCCAGTAGTATAGGGAGCCTATCCAACTCCTACGAGCAGTACTTC
TRBV28	TRBJ2-1	.	.	CASSLGAPAGTYNEQFF	TGTGCCAGCAGTTTAGGGGCGCCGGCGGGGACCTACAATGAGCAGTTCTTC
TRBV27	TRBJ2-7	.	.	CASLSGSYEQYF	TGTGCCAGCCTTAGCGGCTCCTACGAGCAGTACTTC
TRBV19	TRBJ2-2	.	TRBD2	CASCGTSGTTNTGELFF	TGTGCCAGTTGTGGGACTAGCGGGACCACTAACACCGGGGAGCTGTTTTTT
TRBV11-2	TRBJ2-6	.	TRBD1	CASSLVRAGTGIRPWGANVLTF	TGTGCCAGCAGCTTAGTCCGGGCCGGGACAGGGATTCGACCTTGGGGGGCCAACGTCCTGACTTTC
TRBV4-2	TRBJ1-2	.	.	CASSQEQGLGGYTF	TGTGCCAGCAGCCAAGAGCAGGGGTTGGGTGGCTACACCTTC
TRBV5-1	TRBJ1-2	few	.	CASSPPDGTDVGYTF	TGCGCCAGCAGCCCACCGGACGGAACTGATGTAGGCTACACCTTC
TRBV29-1	TRBJ1-1	.	.	CSVEPGWDTEAFF	TGCAGCGTTGAGCCGGGCTGGGACACTGAAGCTTTCTTT
TRBV7-9	TRBJ1-1	many	.	CASSPSMNTEAFF	TGTGCCAGCAGCCCTTCAATGAACACTGAAGCTTTCTTT
TRBV28	TRBJ1-4	many	.	CASSPLNTGPLSEKLFF	TGTGCCAGCAGTCCACTCAATACAGGTCCCCTGAGTGAAAAACTGTTTTTT